The 30 T cell receptor beta chains below all came from one sample that was sequenced in a study of vaccination and CD4 T cells after COVID-19. Stated treatment: roughly 10-day PBMC culture with coronavirus spike peptide pools or control peptides (ViraFEST assay). CD4+ T-cell collection from the unexposed donor predated the COVID-19 pandemic (2011-2018). These receptors' targets are unknown. Sequenced with the Oncomine TCR Beta short-read assay was DNA taken from cultured CD4+ T cells. TCRdb reanalysed the PCR reads using MiXCR and keeps one entry per CDR3 protein. The sample shows 8,100 or so distinct CDR3 sequences, about 53% of them seen only once. Sequencing was performed on CD4+ T cells from blood, cultured in vitro. The receptors come from a human donor in good health.

This clonotype was detected only a few times. The chain carries TRBV10-3 and TRBJ2-5; D unresolved. This CDR3 contains 14 residues. Deletions cut 3 bases from V and 1 base from J, with 9 bases between. From germline, CDR1 is ENHRY and CDR2 SYGVKD. The CDR3 DNA follows: TGTGCCATCAGTGACCCCGCCATCCAAGAGACCCAGTACTTC. Residues: CAISDPAIQETQYF.

The chain couples TRBV28 to TRBJ1-5; no firm D call. Germline CDR1 and CDR2: MDHEN and SYDVKM. Trimming left V 7 bases short and J 2 bases short, with 9 bases between. The CDR3 is 13 residues long. The CDR3 loop reads CASKRVGNQPQHF. The CDR3 nucleotides are TGTGCCAGCAAAAGGGTGGGCAATCAGCCCCAGCATTTT.

The chain recombines TRBV6-5 with TRBJ2-1; D is perhaps TRBD1 or TRBD2 (5 bases each). V lost 0 bases, J lost 14 bases, and 17 bases lay in between. The CDR3 has 14 amino acids. Germline loops: CDR1 MNHEY, CDR2 SVGAGI. CDR3 residues: CASSYSIGRDGKFF. The CDR3 DNA is TGTGCCAGCAGTTACTCGATTGGCCGGGACGGGAAGTTCTTC.

The genes are TRBV6-1 and TRBJ2-2, with 7 positions matching TRBD2. This CDR3 is 13 amino acids long. CDR1 MNHNS and CDR2 SASEGT come from the germline V gene. The V segment lost 8 bases and the J segment 4 bases; nucleotides outside the gene matches: 4. The CDR3 DNA is TGTGCCAGCGGGGGGGAGGGCACCGGGGAGCTGTTTTTT. Translated, it gives CASGGEGTGELFF.

The chain combines TRBV10-1 with TRBJ2-5, with TRBD2 identical over 8 bases. The V and J ends lost 1 base and 2 bases, in that order; junction bases with no gene match: 6. CDR3 length: 16 amino acids. CDR1 WNHNN and CDR2 SYGVQD come from the germline V gene (reference sequence). The CDR3 spells CASSEWASGLQETQYF. The CDR3 nucleotides are TGCGCCAGCAGTGAGTGGGCTAGCGGGCTTCAAGAGACCCAGTACTTC.

The chain has TRBV10-3 and TRBJ1-1; D unclear. The ends were cut back, 8 bases at V and 0 bases at J, with 13 bases in the middle. This CDR3 contains 14 residues. The germline gives CDR1 ENHRY, CDR2 SYGVKD. CDR3 sequence reads: CAIRSGVLNTEAFF. CDR3 DNA sequence: TGTGCCATCCGGAGCGGGGTCTTGAACACTGAAGCTTTCTTT.

This chain joins TRBV5-1 and TRBJ1-2, with D possibly matching TRBD1 (5 bases). V was shortened by 5 bases and J by 6 bases, with 23 bases between the two germline ends. Germline V lookup: CDR1 SGHRS, CDR2 YFSETQ. The CDR3 length is 16 residues. This CDR3 reads CASSYGGSDGSDGYTF. The CDR3 DNA reads TGCGCCAGCAGTTACGGGGGATCGGACGGGTCTGATGGCTACACCTTC.

This clonotype was found a few times. V and J are TRBV6-4 and TRBJ2-3; 9 positions agree with TRBD2. This CDR3 has 16 residues. V shed 0 bases, J shed 4 bases, and the junction held 5 bases outside the gene matches. Germline CDR1 is MRHNA and CDR2 is SNTAGT. CDR3 loop: CASSDSPSGAPDTQYF. CDR3 nucleotide sequence: TGTGCCAGCAGTGACTCCCCTAGCGGGGCCCCAGATACGCAGTATTTT.

V usage is TRBV15 and J usage is TRBJ1-5; TRBD1 matches 9 bases. The CDR3 runs to 15 residues. V was pared by 5 bases and J by 6 bases, with 8 bases of the junction left unmatched. Germline values: CDR1 LNHNV, CDR2 YYDKDF (reference sequence). The CDR3 nucleotides read TGTGCCACCAGCGGACCGGGACAGGGAGCTCAGCCCCAGCATTTT. This codes for CATSGPGQGAQPQHF.

The chain carries TRBV6-2 or TRBV6-3 and TRBJ2-3, with TRBD1 as a possible D gene (5 bases). The V and J ends lost 2 bases and 2 bases respectively, with 23 bases between them. The CDR3 consists of 19 residues. Germline CDR1 is MNHEY and CDR2 is SVGEGT. The CDR3 spells CASSYRGTSGPPNTDTQYF. The CDR3 nucleotides are TGTGCCAGCAGTTACAGGGGTACCTCGGGCCCTCCGAACACAGATACGCAGTATTTT.

The CDR3 DNA follows: TGTGCCAGTAGACTTACAGGGGGCCAGGAGACCCAGTACTTC. It codes for CASRLTGGQETQYF. The rearrangement joins TRBV19 to TRBJ2-5; TRBD1 aligns across 9 bases. Germline V gene lookup returns CDR1 LNHDA and CDR2 SQIVND (reference sequence). The trim removed 6 bases at V and 5 bases at J, leaving 7 bases unmatched. CDR3 length: 14 residues.

This chain connects TRBV4-1 to TRBJ1-5; D is possibly TRBD1 (5 bases). V was pared by 4 bases and J by 4 bases, with 17 bases between. CDR3 size: 16 residues. Looked up from germline, CDR1 is MGHRA and CDR2 is YSYEKL. Here the CDR3 reads CASSLTPGVRNQPQHF. CDR3 sequence (DNA): TGCGCCAGCAGCCTGACCCCGGGGGTACGGAATCAGCCCCAGCATTTT.

This clonotype was detected a few times. V is TRBV27 and J is TRBJ1-1; D possibly corresponds to TRBD1 (6 bases). V lost 5 bases, J lost 2 bases, and 12 bases lay in between. The CDR3 has 14 amino acids. Germline V gene lookup returns CDR1 MNHEY and CDR2 SMNVEV (reference sequence). The CDR3 DNA reads TGTGCCAGCAGTAGACGGACAGACAACACTGAAGCTTTCTTT. Protein: CASSRRTDNTEAFF.

The genes are TRBV11-2 and TRBJ2-5; either TRBD1 or TRBD2 may supply D (7 bases each). CDR1 and CDR2 (germline): SGHAT, FQNNGV. V dropped 5 bases and J dropped 3 bases, with 16 bases sitting between them. CDR3 length: 15 amino acids. CDR3 region: CASSEGRDRKETQYF. The CDR3 DNA reads as TGTGCCAGCAGCGAAGGGAGGGACAGAAAAGAGACCCAGTACTTC.

The V gene is TRBV6-2 or TRBV6-3, the J gene TRBJ1-5; 8 nucleotides align to TRBD1. Germline trimming cut 6 bases from V and 5 bases from J; bases unmatched to any gene: 9. Germline CDR1 reads MNHEY; CDR2 reads SVGEGT. This CDR3 is 15 amino acids long. Written as DNA, the CDR3 is TGTGCCAGCAGGTCCATACAGGGGGGGGATCAGCCCCAGCATTTT. It codes for CASRSIQGGDQPQHF.

The chain couples TRBV5-1 to TRBJ2-1, with D perhaps TRBD1 or TRBD2 (5 bases each). V lost 0 bases and J lost 0, with 7 bases in between. The CDR3 runs 15 residues. Germline assignment: CDR1 SGHRS and CDR2 YFSETQ. In DNA form, the CDR3 reads TGCGCCAGCAGCTTGGGGGGGTTCTCCTACAATGAGCAGTTCTTC. Translated, it gives CASSLGGFSYNEQFF.

V usage is TRBV10-2 and J usage is TRBJ1-6, with D hard to call. The V gene lost 8 bases and the J gene lost 0 bases, with 14 bases spanning the gap. The CDR3 runs 16 residues. The germline gives CDR1 WSHSY, CDR2 SAAADI. CDR3 sequence reads: CASSMTRSSYNSPLHF. CDR3 DNA sequence: TGCGCCAGCTCAATGACTCGGAGCTCCTATAATTCACCCCTCCACTTT.

This clonotype counts as medium-sized. The chain uses TRBV20-1 and TRBJ2-2, with a weak D call TRBD2 (7 bases). There are 15 residues in the CDR3. CDR1 is DFQATT and CDR2 is SNEGSKA in the germline V gene (reference sequence). The V end lost 0 bases, the J end lost 6 bases, and 14 bases lay between the germline ends. The CDR3 DNA reads TGCAGTGCTAGAGATCGGGGGGCAGGCCCCGGGGAGCTGTTTTTT. Amino acids: CSARDRGAGPGELFF.

The genes are TRBV28 and TRBJ1-2; D is possibly TRBD1 (5 bases). V lost 10 bases to trimming and J lost 4 bases, with 19 bases between them. The germline gives CDR1 MDHEN, CDR2 SYDVKM. This CDR3 comprises 14 residues. The CDR3 loop is CATDGQGAAYGYTF. The CDR3 coding sequence is TGTGCCACCGACGGGCAAGGGGCCGCCTATGGCTACACCTTC.

The chain employs TRBV15 and TRBJ2-1, with TRBD1 identical over 8 bases. V shed 4 bases, J shed 7 bases, and the junction held 0 bases outside the gene matches. The CDR3 length is 12 residues. CDR1 LNHNV and CDR2 YYDKDF come from the germline V gene (reference sequence). This CDR3 reads CATSNRGNEQFF. The DNA of the CDR3 is TGTGCCACCAGCAACAGGGGGAATGAGCAGTTCTTC.

V usage is TRBV2 and J usage is TRBJ2-5; D possibly matches TRBD1 or TRBD2 (6 bases each). Trimming shortened V by 10 bases and J by 7 bases, and 22 bases separated the two germline ends. The length of the CDR3 is 14 residues. CDR1 SNHLY and CDR2 FYNNEI come from the germline V gene. The DNA of the CDR3 is TGTGCCATCTCTACAGGGCCCGGGGGTTGGACCCAGTACTTC. Its translation: CAISTGPGGWTQYF.

This clonotype was seen only a few times. V usage is TRBV2 and J usage is TRBJ1-5; D not resolved. CDR1 and CDR2 from the germline V gene are SNHLY and FYNNEI. This CDR3 region has 12 residues. The V gene lost 4 bases and the J gene lost 2 bases, with 3 bases spanning the gap. The CDR3, as DNA: TGTGCCAGCAGTGTGGGCAATCAGCCCCAGCATTTT. This encodes CASSVGNQPQHF. The complete variable domain, with remaining parts taken from reference TRBV2 and TRBJ1-5, reads EPEVTQTPSHQVTQMGQEVILRCVPISNHLYFYWYRQILGQKVEFLVSFYNNEISEKSEIFDDQFSVERPDGSNFTLKIRSTKLEDSAMYFCASSVGNQPQHFGDGTRLSIL.

This clonotype was recorded a few times. The chain combines TRBV6-5 with TRBJ2-7, with 7 bases aligning to TRBD2. The germline V gene has CDR1 MNHEY and CDR2 SVGAGI. The ends lost 0 bases at V and 4 bases at J; junction bases unmatched: 3. CDR3 length equals 14 residues. CDR3 region: CASSYSTGGYEQYF. For the CDR3, the DNA is TGTGCCAGCAGTTACTCGACGGGGGGTTACGAGCAGTACTTC.

This chain uses TRBV7-2 with TRBJ1-6; D perhaps matches TRBD1 (5 bases). The CDR3 runs 12 residues. CDR1 SGHTA and CDR2 FQGNSA come from the germline V gene. The V gene lost 6 bases and the J gene lost 9 bases, with 9 bases spanning the gap. The CDR3 here is CASRGVGSPLHF. DNA for the CDR3: TGTGCCAGCAGGGGGGTGGGTTCACCCCTCCACTTT.

The rearrangement uses TRBV6-2 or TRBV6-3 and TRBJ2-6, with TRBD2 identical over 8 bases. The CDR3 totals 15 residues. The J segment lost 2 bases and the V segment lost 5 bases, leaving 2 bases of the junction unmatched. Germline V lookup: CDR1 MNHEY, CDR2 SVGEGT. CDR3 amino acids: CASSVAGTGANVLTF. In DNA form, the CDR3 reads TGTGCCAGCAGTGTAGCGGGAACTGGGGCCAACGTCCTGACTTTC.

The chain joins TRBV7-9 to TRBJ2-5; 7 bases are a match to TRBD1. The germline gives CDR1 SEHNR, CDR2 FQNEAQ (reference sequence). V trimming: 2 bases; J trimming: 2 bases; junction bases outside the gene matches: 8. The CDR3 is 16 amino acids. The CDR3 loop is CASSLTGPRGQETQYF. The CDR3 bases are TGTGCCAGCAGCTTAACGGGCCCCAGGGGGCAAGAGACCCAGTACTTC.

This rearrangement joins TRBV4-2 to TRBJ2-3; 9 nucleotides line up with TRBD2. CDR3 size: 15 residues. V dropped 3 bases and J dropped 3; count of bases not matched to a gene: 4. The germline CDR1 and CDR2 sequences are LGHNA and YNFKEQ. CDR3 residues: CASSQETSGTDTQYF. The CDR3 bases are TGTGCCAGCAGCCAGGAGACTAGCGGTACAGATACGCAGTATTTT.

Points on this clonotype: This likely comes from a read error, as the CDR3 has no conserved phenylalanine or tryptophan at its end. The J gene is TRBJ2-5, the V gene TRBV2, with TRBD1 matching 8 bases. The germline CDR1 and CDR2 sequences are SNHLY and FYNNEI. Trimming took 8 bases from V and 0 from J; bases not matched to a gene: 8. The CDR3 is 15 residues long. CDR3 protein: CASLRTGIDQETQYS. The DNA of the CDR3 is TGTGCCAGCCTTAGGACAGGGATAGACCAAGAGACCCAGTACTCC.

The V gene is TRBV30, the J gene TRBJ1-1; a weak D match, TRBD1 (5 bases). V lost 2 bases and J 5 bases, leaving 12 bases between the germline ends. CDR3 size: 13 residues. From germline, CDR1 is GTSNPN and CDR2 SVGIG (reference sequence). The CDR3 DNA sequence: TGTGCCTGGAGTCTTGGGGGTCGGACTGAAGCTTTCTTT. Translation gives CAWSLGGRTEAFF.

The chain links TRBV6-9 to TRBJ1-1; TRBD1 is a possible D gene (5 bases). CDR1 is MNHGY and CDR2 is SVAAGI in the germline V gene. Trimming cost V 5 bases and J 3 bases, with 13 bases left between them. This CDR3 is 14 amino acids long. CDR3 protein: CASSATGIYTEAFF. CDR3 nucleotide sequence: TGTGCCAGCAGTGCAACAGGAATATACACTGAAGCTTTCTTT.